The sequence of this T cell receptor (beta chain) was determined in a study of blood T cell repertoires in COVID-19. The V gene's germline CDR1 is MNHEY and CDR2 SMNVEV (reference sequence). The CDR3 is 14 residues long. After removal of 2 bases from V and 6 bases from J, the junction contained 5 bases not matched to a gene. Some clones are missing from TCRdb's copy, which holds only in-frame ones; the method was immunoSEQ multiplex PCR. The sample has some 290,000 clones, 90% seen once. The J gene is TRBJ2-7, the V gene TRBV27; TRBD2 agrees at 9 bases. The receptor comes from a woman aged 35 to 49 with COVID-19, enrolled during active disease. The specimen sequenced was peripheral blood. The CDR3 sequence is CASSLPRGGVEQYF. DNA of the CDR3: TGTGCCAGCAGTTTACCGCGGGGGGGGGTCGAGCAGTACTTC.